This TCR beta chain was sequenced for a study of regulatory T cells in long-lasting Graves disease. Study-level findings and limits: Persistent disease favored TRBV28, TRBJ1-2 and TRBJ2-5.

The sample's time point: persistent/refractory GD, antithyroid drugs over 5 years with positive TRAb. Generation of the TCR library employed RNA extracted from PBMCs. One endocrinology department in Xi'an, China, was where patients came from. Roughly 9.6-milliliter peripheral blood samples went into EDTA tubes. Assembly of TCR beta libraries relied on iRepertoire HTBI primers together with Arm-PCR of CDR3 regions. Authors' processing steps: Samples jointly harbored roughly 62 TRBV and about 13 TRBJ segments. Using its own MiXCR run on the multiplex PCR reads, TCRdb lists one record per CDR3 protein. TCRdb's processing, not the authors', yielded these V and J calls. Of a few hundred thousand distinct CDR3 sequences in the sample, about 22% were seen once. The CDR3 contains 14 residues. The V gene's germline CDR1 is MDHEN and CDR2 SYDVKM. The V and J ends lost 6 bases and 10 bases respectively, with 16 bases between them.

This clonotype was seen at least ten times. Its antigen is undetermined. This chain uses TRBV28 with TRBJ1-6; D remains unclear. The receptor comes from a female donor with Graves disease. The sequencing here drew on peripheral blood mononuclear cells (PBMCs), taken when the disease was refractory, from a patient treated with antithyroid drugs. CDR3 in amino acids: CASSPQFLGSPLHF. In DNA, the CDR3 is TGTGCCAGCAGCCCGCAATTTCTTGGGTCACCCCTCCACTTT.